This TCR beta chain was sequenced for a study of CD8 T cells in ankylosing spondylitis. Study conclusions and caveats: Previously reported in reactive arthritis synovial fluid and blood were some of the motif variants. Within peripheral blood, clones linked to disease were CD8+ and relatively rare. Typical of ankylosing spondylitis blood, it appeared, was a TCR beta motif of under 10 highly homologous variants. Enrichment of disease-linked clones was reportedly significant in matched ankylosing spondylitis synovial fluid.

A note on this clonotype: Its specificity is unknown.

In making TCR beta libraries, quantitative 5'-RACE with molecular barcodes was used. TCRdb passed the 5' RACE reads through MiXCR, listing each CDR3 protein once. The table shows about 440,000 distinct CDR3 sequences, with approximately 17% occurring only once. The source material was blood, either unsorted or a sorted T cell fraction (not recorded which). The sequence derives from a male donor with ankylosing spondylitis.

CDR3 in DNA: TGCGCCAGCAGCCGACTAGAAAACGGCTACGAGCAGTACTTC. It specifies CASSRLENGYEQYF. The chain links TRBV5-1 to TRBJ2-7, with D maybe TRBD2 (6 bases). Trimming pared 4 bases from V and 3 bases from J, leaving 14 bases between. The CDR3 has 14 amino acids. Germline assignment: CDR1 SGHRS and CDR2 YFSETQ.